The T cell receptor (beta chain) under discussion was sequenced for a study of blood T cell repertoires in COVID-19. CDR1 is LGHDT and CDR2 is YNNKEL in the germline V gene (reference sequence). The trim removed 0 bases at V and 2 bases at J, leaving 8 bases unmatched. The CDR3 consists of 18 residues. Original data processing: Estimated nucleated cell counts came from reference gene primer amplification. Repertoires were generated with immunoSEQ multiplex PCR, while TCRdb's copy carries only in-frame clones and drops some. The D gene and trimming were derived from the DNA, and the V and J assignments and clone size from that table. The top ten hold around 5% of the sample, which has hundreds of thousands of clones, 82% seen once. Participants were aged about 18 to 100 years from roughly 25 US areas. Categorization into cohorts depended on clinical history that participants reported. It was within 2 weeks before study entry that exposed participants met a COVID-19 case.

There are a few counts of this clone. J is TRBJ2-3 and V is TRBV3-1 (or the pseudogene TRBV3-2); 10 bases map to TRBD2. The receptor was isolated from a man aged 40-55 years who had been exposed to COVID-19. Sequencing was done on a sample of PBMCs or T cells enriched from blood (not recorded which). The CDR3 spells CASSQDPASGSLTDTQYF. DNA for the CDR3: TGTGCCAGCAGCCAAGATCCGGCTAGCGGGAGCCTCACAGATACGCAGTATTTT.